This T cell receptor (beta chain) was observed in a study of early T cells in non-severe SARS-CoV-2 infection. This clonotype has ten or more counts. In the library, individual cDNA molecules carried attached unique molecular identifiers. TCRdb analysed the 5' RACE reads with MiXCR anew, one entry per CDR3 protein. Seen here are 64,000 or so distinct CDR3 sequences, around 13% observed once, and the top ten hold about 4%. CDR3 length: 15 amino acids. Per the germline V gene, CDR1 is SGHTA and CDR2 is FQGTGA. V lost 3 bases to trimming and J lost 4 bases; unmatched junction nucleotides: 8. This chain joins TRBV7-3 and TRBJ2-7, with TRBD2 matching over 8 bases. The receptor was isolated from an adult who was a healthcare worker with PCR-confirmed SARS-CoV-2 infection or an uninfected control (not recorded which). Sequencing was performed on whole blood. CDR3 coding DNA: TGTGCCAGCAGCTTCACTGGAGCGGGGGTATACGAGCAGTACTTC. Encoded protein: CASSFTGAGVYEQYF. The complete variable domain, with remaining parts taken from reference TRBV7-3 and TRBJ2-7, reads GAGVSQTPSNKVTEKGKYVELRCDPISGHTALYWYRQSLGQGPEFLIYFQGTGAADDSGLPNDRFFAVRPEGSVSTLKIQRTERGDSAVYLCASSFTGAGVYEQYFGPGTRLTVT.